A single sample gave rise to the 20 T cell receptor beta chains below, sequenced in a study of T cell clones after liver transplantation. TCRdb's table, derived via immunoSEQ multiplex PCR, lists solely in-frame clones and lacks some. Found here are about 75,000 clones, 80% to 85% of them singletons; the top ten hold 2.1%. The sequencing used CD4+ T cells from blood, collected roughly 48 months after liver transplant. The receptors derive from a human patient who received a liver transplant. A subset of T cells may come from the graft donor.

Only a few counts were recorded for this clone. CDR3 sequence reads: CASSSSYNQPQHF. The DNA for the CDR3 is TGTGCCAGCAGCAGCTCTTACAATCAGCCCCAGCATTTT. This sequence joins TRBV7-3 and TRBJ1-5; no definite D call. The germline gives CDR1 SGHTA, CDR2 FQGTGA. This CDR3 has 13 residues. V lost 5 bases and J 3 bases, leaving 8 bases between the germline ends.

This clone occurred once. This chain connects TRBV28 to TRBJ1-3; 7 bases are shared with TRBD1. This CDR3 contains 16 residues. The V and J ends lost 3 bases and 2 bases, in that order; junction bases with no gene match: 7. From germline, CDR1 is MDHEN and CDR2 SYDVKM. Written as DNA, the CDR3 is TGTGCCAGCAGTTTCCGGACAGGACGCACTGGAAACACCATATATTTT. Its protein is CASSFRTGRTGNTIYF.

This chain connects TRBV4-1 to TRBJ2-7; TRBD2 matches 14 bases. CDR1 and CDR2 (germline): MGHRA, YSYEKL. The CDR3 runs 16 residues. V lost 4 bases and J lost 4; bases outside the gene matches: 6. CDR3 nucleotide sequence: TGCGCCAGCAGCCGAGCCGGGACTAGCGGGAGTTACGAGCAGTACTTC. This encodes CASSRAGTSGSYEQYF.

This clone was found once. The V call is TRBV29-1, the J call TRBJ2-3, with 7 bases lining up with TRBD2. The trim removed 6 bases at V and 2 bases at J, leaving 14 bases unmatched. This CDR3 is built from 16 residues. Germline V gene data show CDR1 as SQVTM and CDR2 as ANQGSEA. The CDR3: CSVGGVRRENTDTQYF. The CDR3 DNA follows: TGCAGCGTGGGGGGGGTGAGGCGGGAGAACACAGATACGCAGTATTTT.

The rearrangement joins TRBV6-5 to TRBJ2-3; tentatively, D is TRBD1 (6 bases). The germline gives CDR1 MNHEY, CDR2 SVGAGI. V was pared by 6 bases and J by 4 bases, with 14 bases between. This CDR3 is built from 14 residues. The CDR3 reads CASRLKGVPDTQYF. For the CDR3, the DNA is TGTGCCAGCAGACTTAAGGGGGTGCCAGATACGCAGTATTTT.

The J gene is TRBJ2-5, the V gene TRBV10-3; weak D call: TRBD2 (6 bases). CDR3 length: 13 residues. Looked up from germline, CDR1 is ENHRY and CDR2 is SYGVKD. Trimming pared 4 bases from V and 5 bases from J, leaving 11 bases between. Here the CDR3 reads CAISGGVRETQYF. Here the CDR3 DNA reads TGTGCCATCAGTGGGGGGGTAAGGGAGACCCAGTACTTC.

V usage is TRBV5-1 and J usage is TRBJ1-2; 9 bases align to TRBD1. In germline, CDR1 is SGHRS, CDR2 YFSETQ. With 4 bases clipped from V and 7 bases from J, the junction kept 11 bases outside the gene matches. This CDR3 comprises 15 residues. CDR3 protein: CASSLRQGEGSGYTF. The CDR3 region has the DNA TGCGCCAGCAGCCTAAGACAGGGGGAGGGATCTGGCTACACCTTC.

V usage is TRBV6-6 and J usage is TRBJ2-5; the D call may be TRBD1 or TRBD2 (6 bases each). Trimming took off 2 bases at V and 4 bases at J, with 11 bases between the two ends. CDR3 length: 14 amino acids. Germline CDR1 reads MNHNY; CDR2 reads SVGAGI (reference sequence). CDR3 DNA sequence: TGTGCCAGCAGTTACGGGGGGACACCAGAGACCCAGTACTTC. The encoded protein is CASSYGGTPETQYF.

CDR3 residues: CASSLTGFSGANVLTF. The DNA of the CDR3 is TGTGCCAGCAGCTTGACAGGGTTCTCTGGGGCCAACGTCCTGACTTTC. The rearrangement joins TRBV5-4 to TRBJ2-6, with a possible D match to TRBD1 (6 bases). Deletions cut 1 base from V and 0 bases from J, with 8 bases between. Germline V lookup: CDR1 SGHNT, CDR2 YYREEE (reference sequence). The CDR3 loop spans 16 amino acids.

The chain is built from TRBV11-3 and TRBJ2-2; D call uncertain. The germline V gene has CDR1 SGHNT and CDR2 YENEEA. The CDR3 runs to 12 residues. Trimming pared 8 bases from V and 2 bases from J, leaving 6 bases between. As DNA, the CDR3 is TGTGCCAGCTCCGGAAACACCGGGGAGCTGTTTTTT. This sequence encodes CASSGNTGELFF.

CDR3 loop: CASSEVGDLYNEQFF. CDR3 nucleotides: TGTGCCAGCAGTGAAGTAGGGGACCTGTACAATGAGCAGTTCTTC. This chain joins TRBV6-1 and TRBJ2-1, with D perhaps TRBD1 or TRBD2 (5 bases each). Trimming shortened V by 1 base and J by 4 bases, and 11 bases separated the two germline ends. The CDR3 length is 15 residues. The germline gives CDR1 MNHNS, CDR2 SASEGT.

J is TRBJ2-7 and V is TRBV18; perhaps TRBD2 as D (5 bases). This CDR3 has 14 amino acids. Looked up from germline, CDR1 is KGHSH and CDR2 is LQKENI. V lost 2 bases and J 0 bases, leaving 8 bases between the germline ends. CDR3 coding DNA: TGTGCCAGCTCACCAGATCGGGACTCCTACGAGCAGTACTTC. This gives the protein CASSPDRDSYEQYF.

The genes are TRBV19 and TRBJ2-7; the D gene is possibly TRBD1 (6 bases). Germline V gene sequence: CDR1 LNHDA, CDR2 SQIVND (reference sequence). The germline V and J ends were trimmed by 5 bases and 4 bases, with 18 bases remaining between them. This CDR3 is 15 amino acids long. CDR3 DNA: TGTGCCAGTAGTTTCGGGGAACAGGGCATTTACGAGCAGTACTTC. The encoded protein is CASSFGEQGIYEQYF.

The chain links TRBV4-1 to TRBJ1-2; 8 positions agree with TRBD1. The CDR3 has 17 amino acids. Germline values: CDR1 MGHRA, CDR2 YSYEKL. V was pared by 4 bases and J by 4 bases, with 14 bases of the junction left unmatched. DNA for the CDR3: TGCGCCAGCAGCCCCTCGGGCAGGGGGCTAAATATCTATGGCTACACCTTC. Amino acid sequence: CASSPSGRGLNIYGYTF.

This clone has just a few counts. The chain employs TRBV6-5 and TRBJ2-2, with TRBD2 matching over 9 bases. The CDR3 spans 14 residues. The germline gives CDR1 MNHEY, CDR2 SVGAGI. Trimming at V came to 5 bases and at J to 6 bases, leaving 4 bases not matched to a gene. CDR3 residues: CASSRSGRPGELFF. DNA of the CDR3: TGTGCCAGCAGTCGCAGCGGGAGGCCCGGGGAGCTGTTTTTT.

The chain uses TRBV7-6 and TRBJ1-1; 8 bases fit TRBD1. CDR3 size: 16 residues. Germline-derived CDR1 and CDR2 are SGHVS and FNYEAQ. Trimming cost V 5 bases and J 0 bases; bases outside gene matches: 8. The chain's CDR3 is CASSPGQVTMNTEAFF. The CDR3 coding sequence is TGTGCCAGCAGCCCGGGACAGGTAACGATGAACACTGAAGCTTTCTTT.

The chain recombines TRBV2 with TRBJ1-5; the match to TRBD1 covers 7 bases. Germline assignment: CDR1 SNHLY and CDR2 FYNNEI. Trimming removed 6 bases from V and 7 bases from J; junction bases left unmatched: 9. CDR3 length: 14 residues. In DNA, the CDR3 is TGTGCCAGCAGCGGGGAGAACAGGGGACAGCCCCAGCATTTT. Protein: CASSGENRGQPQHF.

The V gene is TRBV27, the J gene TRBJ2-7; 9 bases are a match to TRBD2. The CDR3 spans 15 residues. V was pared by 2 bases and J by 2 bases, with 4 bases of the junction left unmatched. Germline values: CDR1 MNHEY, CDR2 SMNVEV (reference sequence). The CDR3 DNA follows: TGTGCCAGCAGTTTAGCTAGCGGGACGACCTACGAGCAGTACTTC. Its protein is CASSLASGTTYEQYF.

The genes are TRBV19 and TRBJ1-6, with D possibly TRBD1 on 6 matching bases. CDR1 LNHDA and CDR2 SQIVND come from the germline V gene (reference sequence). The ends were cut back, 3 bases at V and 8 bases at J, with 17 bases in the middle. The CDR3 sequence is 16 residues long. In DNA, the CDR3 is TGTGCCAGTAGTATTCAGCAAAGGGGGGTCGATTCACCCCTCCACTTT. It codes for CASSIQQRGVDSPLHF.

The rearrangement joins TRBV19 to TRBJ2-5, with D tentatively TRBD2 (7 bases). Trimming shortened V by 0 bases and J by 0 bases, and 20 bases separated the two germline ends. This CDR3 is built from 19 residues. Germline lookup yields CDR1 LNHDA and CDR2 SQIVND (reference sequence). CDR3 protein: CASSIERGRGQANQETQYF. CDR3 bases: TGTGCCAGTAGTATAGAGCGTGGGCGGGGGCAGGCGAACCAAGAGACCCAGTACTTC.